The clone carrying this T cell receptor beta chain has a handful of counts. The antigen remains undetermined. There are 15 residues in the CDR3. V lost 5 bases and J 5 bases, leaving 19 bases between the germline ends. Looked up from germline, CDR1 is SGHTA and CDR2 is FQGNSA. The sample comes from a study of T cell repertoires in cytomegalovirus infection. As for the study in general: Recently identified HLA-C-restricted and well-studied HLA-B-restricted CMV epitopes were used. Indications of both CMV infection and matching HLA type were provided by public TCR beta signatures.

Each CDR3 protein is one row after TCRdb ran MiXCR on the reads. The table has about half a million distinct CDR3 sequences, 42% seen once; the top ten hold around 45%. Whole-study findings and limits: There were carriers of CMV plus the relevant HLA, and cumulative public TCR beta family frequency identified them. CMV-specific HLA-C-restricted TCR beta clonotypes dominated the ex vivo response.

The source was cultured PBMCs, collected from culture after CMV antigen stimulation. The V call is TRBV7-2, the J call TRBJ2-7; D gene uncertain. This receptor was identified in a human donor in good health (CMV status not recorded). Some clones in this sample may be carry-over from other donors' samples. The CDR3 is CASSPLPGTLDEQYF. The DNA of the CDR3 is TGTGCCAGCAGCCCCTTGCCAGGTACCCTGGACGAGCAGTACTTC.